This T cell receptor (beta chain) came from a study of molecular identifiers for immune sequencing clone quantification. On this clonotype itself: Antigen: not known. The junction does not match germline at one end; this may be a read error.

With listed TCR primers and previously described methods, bulk TCR libraries were prepared. TCRdb recomputed calls from the PCR reads with MiXCR, one row per CDR3 protein. The repertoire has some 320,000 distinct CDR3 sequences, 24% of them found once; the top ten carry around 0.7%. Whole-study findings and limits: More than 99% of effector molecules, versus under 1% of naive-cell molecules, belonged to clones above 20 RNA copies.

This sequence was found in a human donor in good health. Some libraries in this study had Jurkat cell RNA spiked in. Sequenced material: naive CD8+ T cells from blood, with Jurkat cell RNA spiked in. Specified subset: FACS-sorted CD8+CD4-CCR7+CD45RA+ naive T cells.

In nucleotides, the CDR3 is TGTGCCAGCAGCCTGGGGGACAAGTACGACGCAACTAATGGAAAACTGTTTTTT. Protein: CASSLGDKYDATNGKLFF. The V and J genes are TRBV14 and TRBJ1-4; tentative D call: TRBD1 (6 bases). The germline V gene encodes CDR1 SGHDN and CDR2 FVKESK. The CDR3 loop spans 18 amino acids.